The 17 T cell receptor beta chains below were found in one sample sequenced in a study of T cells after yellow fever vaccination. TCRdb fed the 5' RACE reads into MiXCR, producing one record per CDR3 protein. This sample has 300,000 to 450,000 distinct CDR3 sequences, with 6.2% found just once. The sample here was PBMCs, taken 5 days after the yellow fever booster vaccination. Every receptor here comes from a man aged 25 to 40 who received the YFV17D yellow fever vaccine.

At least ten counts were recorded for this clonotype. CDR3 sequence reads: CASSFPPGETQYF. Written as DNA, the CDR3 is TGCGCCAGCAGCTTCCCCCCGGGGGAGACCCAGTACTTC. This rearrangement joins TRBV5-1 to TRBJ2-5; tentatively, D is TRBD2 (5 bases). The length of the CDR3 is 13 residues. V shed 2 bases and J shed 5 bases, with 10 bases lying between them. CDR1 and CDR2 from the germline V gene are SGHRS and YFSETQ.

This clonotype has only a few counts. V usage is TRBV12-3 or TRBV12-4 and J usage is TRBJ2-2; 8 bases are shared with TRBD2. With V trimmed by 4 bases and J by 5 bases, 6 bases remained unmatched. CDR3 length: 15 amino acids. DNA for the CDR3: TGTGCCAGCAGTTCATTAGCGGGACGAACCGGGGAGCTGTTTTTT. It is translated as CASSSLAGRTGELFF.

This clonotype showed up many times. The chain employs TRBV3-1 and TRBJ2-4; 9 bases are shared with TRBD1. Losses at the gene ends were 3 bases for V and 1 base for J; bases not matched to a gene: 4. The germline CDR1 and CDR2 sequences are LGHDT and YNNKEL (reference sequence). The CDR3 spans 16 residues. For the CDR3, the DNA is TGTGCCAGCAGCCACGGGACAGGGACGGCCAAAAACATTCAGTACTTC. It specifies CASSHGTGTAKNIQYF.

This clonotype turned up a few times. This chain joins TRBV5-1 and TRBJ1-2; D gene uncertain. The CDR3 runs to 15 residues. V dropped 1 base and J dropped 1 base, with 11 bases sitting between them. Germline values: CDR1 SGHRS, CDR2 YFSETQ. The CDR3 sequence is CASSLPGNFNYGYTF. The DNA of the CDR3 is TGCGCCAGCAGCTTGCCCGGAAACTTTAACTATGGCTACACCTTC.

There are many counts of this clonotype. The genes are TRBV27 and TRBJ2-1, with D possibly TRBD2 on 6 matching bases. Trimming removed 5 bases at V and 0 bases at J, with 14 bases between. This CDR3 region has 16 residues. Germline V lookup: CDR1 MNHEY, CDR2 SMNVEV (reference sequence). CDR3 sequence (DNA): TGTGCCAGCAGTCCTGCCGGGGACTTCTCCTACAATGAGCAGTTCTTC. It specifies CASSPAGDFSYNEQFF.

The genes are TRBV20-1 and TRBJ2-7; 8 bases align to TRBD2. V trimming: 6 bases; J trimming: 4 bases; junction bases outside the gene matches: 14. The V gene's germline CDR1 is DFQATT and CDR2 SNEGSKA (reference sequence). This CDR3 contains 15 residues. CDR3 loop: CSAGGEGSGIYEQYF. As DNA, the CDR3 is TGCAGTGCCGGGGGGGAAGGTAGCGGGATTTACGAGCAGTACTTC.

The chain joins TRBV20-1 to TRBJ2-1, with 14 bases aligning to TRBD2. V lost 6 bases to trimming and J lost 7 bases; unmatched junction nucleotides: 5. The CDR3 runs to 14 residues. Germline V gene data show CDR1 as DFQATT and CDR2 as SNEGSKA (reference sequence). This CDR3 is CSARLAGGRNEQFF. The CDR3 nucleotides read TGCAGTGCAAGACTAGCGGGAGGGCGTAATGAGCAGTTCTTC.

This clonotype was seen at least ten times. J is TRBJ2-5 and V is TRBV11-2; TRBD2 aligns across 7 bases. The germline V gene encodes CDR1 SGHAT and CDR2 FQNNGV. The length of the CDR3 is 16 residues. V trimming: 5 bases; J trimming: 7 bases; junction bases outside the gene matches: 16. The DNA of the CDR3 is TGTGCCAGCAGCCTACAAAGGGACTACCTTTCTAGGACCCAGTACTTC. Its protein is CASSLQRDYLSRTQYF.

This chain connects TRBV6-5 to TRBJ1-2; TRBD1 might be the D (6 bases). V gave up 0 bases and J gave up 5 bases, with 16 bases separating them. CDR3 length: 16 amino acids. The germline CDR1 and CDR2 sequences are MNHEY and SVGAGI. The CDR3 sequence is CASSYSNIRGRYGYTF. The DNA of the CDR3 is TGTGCCAGCAGTTACTCGAATATCAGGGGTCGGTATGGCTACACCTTC.

This clonotype came up many times. This chain links TRBV28 with TRBJ2-3, with TRBD1 as a possible D gene (5 bases). Germline CDR1 MDHEN, CDR2 SYDVKM. Trimming cost V 1 base and J 5 bases, with 13 bases left between them. The CDR3 totals 15 residues. CDR3 in DNA: TGTGCCAGCAGTTTATCAGACAGTAAAGGAGATACGCAGTATTTT. This codes for CASSLSDSKGDTQYF.

This clonotype was counted at least ten times. This chain connects TRBV7-2 to TRBJ2-3; unclear D gene. V lost 5 bases and J 3 bases, leaving 3 bases between the germline ends. The CDR3 sequence is 11 residues long. CDR1 and CDR2 (germline): SGHTA, FQGNSA. The CDR3 DNA follows: TGTGCCAGCAGCCAAACAGATACGCAGTATTTT. Protein sequence: CASSQTDTQYF.

This clonotype has ten or more counts. The V gene is TRBV11-1, the J gene TRBJ2-7; 7 nucleotides align to TRBD2. The junction had 8 bases not matched to a gene; V was cut back by 4 bases and J by 2 bases. The CDR3 runs 15 residues. CDR1 SGHAT and CDR2 FQDESV come from the germline V gene (reference sequence). The CDR3 protein is CASSYGLADTYEQYF. CDR3 in DNA: TGTGCCAGCAGCTACGGTCTAGCGGATACCTACGAGCAGTACTTC.

This clonotype has a handful of counts. This rearrangement joins TRBV7-6 to TRBJ2-3; no definite D call. This CDR3 is 16 amino acids long. The ends were cut back, 7 bases at V and 4 bases at J, with 21 bases in the middle. Germline CDR1 is SGHVS and CDR2 is FNYEAQ. The CDR3 loop is CASIDRRGSPPDTQYF. The CDR3 nucleotides are TGTGCCAGCATCGACCGACGTGGCAGTCCCCCAGATACGCAGTATTTT.

This clonotype was detected a few times. V gene TRBV11-2 combines with J gene TRBJ2-1, with TRBD2 identical over 8 bases. From germline, CDR1 is SGHAT and CDR2 FQNNGV. After removal of 5 bases from V and 10 bases from J, the junction contained 4 bases not matched to a gene. This CDR3 comprises 12 residues. The CDR3 loop is CASSTGGGEQFF. CDR3 nucleotides: TGTGCCAGCAGCACCGGCGGGGGGGAGCAGTTCTTC.

At least ten counts were recorded for this clonotype. The genes are TRBV20-1 and TRBJ1-6, with TRBD1 matching 7 bases. The trim removed 0 bases at V and 8 bases at J, leaving 7 bases unmatched. The germline V gene has CDR1 DFQATT and CDR2 SNEGSKA (reference sequence). The CDR3 is 15 amino acids. The CDR3 sequence is CSARDFDRVYSPLHF. CDR3 coding DNA: TGCAGTGCTAGAGATTTTGACAGGGTTTATTCACCCCTCCACTTT.

The chain combines TRBV7-8 with TRBJ2-2; D is possibly TRBD1 (6 bases). V shed 4 bases and J shed 1 base, with 19 bases lying between them. The CDR3 totals 18 residues. Germline lookup yields CDR1 SGHVS and CDR2 FQNEAQ. The CDR3: CASSSRPQGRLNTGELFF. The CDR3 nucleotides are TGTGCCAGCAGCTCGCGCCCGCAGGGGCGATTGAACACCGGGGAGCTGTTTTTT. Full variable domain (outside the CDR3, taken from reference TRBV7-8 and TRBJ2-2): GAGVSQSPRYKVAKRGQDVALRCDPISGHVSLFWYQQALGQGPEFLTYFQNEAQLDKSGLPSDRFFAERPEGSVSTLKIQRTQQEDSAVYLCASSSRPQGRLNTGELFFGEGSRLTVL.

This clonotype was counted between two and nine times. The chain couples TRBV20-1 to TRBJ2-1, with 7 bases lining up with TRBD2. V lost 3 bases, J lost 3 bases, and 11 bases stayed unmatched. The CDR3 loop spans 16 amino acids. Germline CDR1 reads DFQATT; CDR2 reads SNEGSKA (reference sequence). DNA for the CDR3: TGCAGTGCTAGCCCACCGGGACTAACGGTCTACAATGAGCAGTTCTTC. Translated: CSASPPGLTVYNEQFF.